This TCR beta chain is drawn from a study of CD8 T cells in Susac syndrome. The wider study: Patients with Susac syndrome were, at the time of blood collection, therapy-naive, maintained on corticosteroids, or maintained on intravenous immunoglobulin alone.

Random hexamers were used to reverse transcribe the RNA input (about 0.5 to 1 ug). TCRdb passed the immunoSEQ multiplex PCR reads through MiXCR, listing each CDR3 protein once. The sample has about 240,000 distinct CDR3 sequences, 90% to 97% seen once. Sequencing of TCR beta, carried out with a high-throughput approach, was applied to CD8+ and CD4+ T cells from the blood. This CDR3 has 15 residues. V gave up 5 bases and J gave up 2 bases; unmatched junction bases: 3. V gene TRBV12-3 or TRBV12-4 combines with J gene TRBJ1-5, with 10 bases fitting TRBD1. Sequences were obtained from CD4+ T cells from PBMCs. This TCR was recovered from a human donor with Susac syndrome. For the CDR3, the DNA is TGTGCCAGCAGTCCCGGGACAGGGGGCAATCAGCCCCAGCATTTT. Encoded protein: CASSPGTGGNQPQHF.